The entry below describes one T cell receptor beta chain. The data belong to a study of blood T cell repertoires in COVID-19. Study-wide context: The United States, Italy and Spain supplied acute and convalescent COVID-19 samples. In each case, the material was cDNA or gDNA derived from T cells, B-cell-depleted T cells, or PBMCs.

Authors' data handling: Using reference gene primer amplification, nucleated cell counts were estimated. The method was immunoSEQ multiplex PCR; TCRdb's version includes in-frame clones alone and lacks a portion of them. That table supplies the V and J calls and clone size; D and trimming were determined from the DNA. The sample holds approximately 220,000 clones, 90% seen once. The sequencing sample was made of PBMCs or T cells enriched from blood (not recorded which). This TCR came from a man younger than 40 who had been exposed to COVID-19.

CDR3 region: CASSQHLNTEAFF. DNA of the CDR3: TGTGCCAGCAGCCAACACTTGAACACTGAAGCTTTCTTT. This rearrangement joins TRBV3-1 (or the pseudogene TRBV3-2) to TRBJ1-1; D unclear. CDR1 and CDR2 from the germline V gene are LGHDT and YNNKEL (reference sequence). V lost 2 bases and J 0 bases, leaving 4 bases between the germline ends. The length of the CDR3 is 13 residues.